The rows below give T cell receptor beta chains drawn from one sample of a study of CD8 T cell repertoires and HIV-1 epitope variants. Repertoires were generated with immunoSEQ multiplex PCR, while TCRdb's copy carries only in-frame clones and drops some. The sample has over 90,000 clones, 70% to 75% seen once. Sequencing input: uncultured baseline CD8+ T cells from peripheral blood mononuclear cells (PBMCs). The origin of the receptors is a male donor with HIV. The CDR3 runs from the conserved cysteine through the conserved F or W. D genes are given only for firm matches. Part of the rows lack a size; the others show once, few, many or a class for expanded clones.

D gene: NA
J gene: TRBJ1-2
clone size: NA
V gene: TRBV7-2
CDR3 protein: CASSASGSNYGYTF
CDR3 DNA: TGTGCCAGCAGTGCCAGCGGGTCGAACTATGGCTACACCTTC

D gene: NA
J gene: TRBJ1-2
clone size: NA
V gene: TRBV30
CDR3 protein: CAWSSGGNGYTF
CDR3 DNA: TGTGCCTGGAGTTCCGGGGGCAATGGCTACACCTTC

D gene: NA
J gene: TRBJ1-5
clone size: NA
V gene: TRBV6-1
CDR3 protein: CASSESSSNQPQHF
CDR3 DNA: TGTGCCAGCAGTGAATCTTCGAGCAATCAGCCCCAGCATTTT

D gene: TRBD1
J gene: TRBJ1-1
clone size: NA
V gene: TRBV7-9
CDR3 protein: CASSLRQGGVTEAFF
CDR3 DNA: TGTGCCAGCAGCTTAAGACAGGGGGGAGTCACTGAAGCTTTCTTT

D gene: TRBD1
J gene: TRBJ2-3
clone size: NA
V gene: TRBV5-4
CDR3 protein: CASSRDRGITDTQYF
CDR3 DNA: TGTGCCAGCAGCCGGGACAGGGGGATCACAGATACGCAGTATTTT

D gene: TRBD1
J gene: TRBJ1-4
clone size: NA
V gene: TRBV28
CDR3 protein: CASSSQGVATNEKLFF
CDR3 DNA: TGTGCCAGCAGTTCCCAGGGGGTGGCAACTAATGAAAAACTGTTTTTT

D gene: TRBD1
J gene: TRBJ1-3
clone size: NA
V gene: TRBV7-2
CDR3 protein: CASSFNRGAISGNTIYF
CDR3 DNA: TGTGCCAGCAGCTTTAACAGGGGCGCCATCTCTGGAAACACCATATATTTT

D gene: NA
J gene: TRBJ1-2
clone size: NA
V gene: TRBV28
CDR3 protein: CASSLANYGYTF
CDR3 DNA: TGTGCCAGCAGTTTAGCTAACTATGGCTACACCTTC

D gene: NA
J gene: TRBJ1-2
clone size: NA
V gene: TRBV11-2
CDR3 protein: CASSLDLRGNGYTF
CDR3 DNA: TGTGCCAGCAGCTTAGATCTACGGGGGAACGGCTACACCTTC

D gene: NA
J gene: TRBJ2-5
clone size: NA
V gene: TRBV5-1
CDR3 protein: CASSLVFGGQSQETQYF
CDR3 DNA: TGCGCCAGCAGCTTAGTCTTCGGGGGACAGTCCCAAGAGACCCAGTACTTC

D gene: NA
J gene: TRBJ1-5
clone size: NA
V gene: TRBV18
CDR3 protein: CASSQREVQHF
CDR3 DNA: TGTGCCAGCTCCCAGAGGGAGGTCCAGCATTTT

D gene: NA
J gene: TRBJ1-5
clone size: NA
V gene: TRBV5-1
CDR3 protein: CASSWGFNSNQPQHF
CDR3 DNA: TGCGCCAGCAGCTGGGGATTTAATAGCAATCAGCCCCAGCATTTT

D gene: TRBD1
J gene: TRBJ1-2
clone size: NA
V gene: TRBV5-6
CDR3 protein: CASSLTGTGEGYTF
CDR3 DNA: TGTGCCAGCAGCTTGACCGGGACAGGGGAGGGCTACACCTTC

D gene: NA
J gene: TRBJ1-1
clone size: NA
V gene: TRBV28
CDR3 protein: CASILILGTEAFF
CDR3 DNA: TGTGCCAGCATACTGATCCTGGGCACTGAAGCTTTCTTT

D gene: TRBD1
J gene: TRBJ2-6
clone size: NA
V gene: TRBV5-1
CDR3 protein: CASSLDASDRGGSGANVLTF
CDR3 DNA: TGCGCCAGCAGCTTGGACGCCTCGGACAGGGGTGGCTCTGGGGCCAACGTCCTGACTTTC

D gene: NA
J gene: TRBJ2-7
clone size: NA
V gene: TRBV7-2
CDR3 protein: CASSLDGKRQEQYF
CDR3 DNA: TGTGCCAGCAGCTTGGATGGGAAACGTCAGGAGCAGTACTTC

D gene: NA
J gene: TRBJ1-2
clone size: NA
V gene: TRBV27
CDR3 protein: CASSLSKTNYGYTF
CDR3 DNA: TGTGCCAGCAGTTTATCGAAAACTAACTATGGCTACACCTTC

D gene: TRBD1
J gene: TRBJ1-1
clone size: NA
V gene: TRBV19
CDR3 protein: CASSIISTTGGGEAFF
CDR3 DNA: TGTGCCAGTAGTATAATTTCCACAACAGGGGGCGGAGAAGCTTTCTTT

D gene: NA
J gene: TRBJ2-1
clone size: few
V gene: TRBV15
CDR3 protein: CATSREAVNEQFF
CDR3 DNA: TGTGCCACCAGCAGAGAGGCCGTCAATGAGCAGTTCTTC

D gene: NA
J gene: TRBJ2-7
clone size: once
V gene: TRBV5-1
CDR3 protein: CASSSNDQGNEQYF
CDR3 DNA: TGCGCCAGCAGCTCGAATGATCAGGGGAACGAGCAGTACTTC

D gene: NA
J gene: TRBJ2-7
clone size: NA
V gene: TRBV29-1
CDR3 protein: CSVEKVGHYEQYF
CDR3 DNA: TGCAGCGTTGAAAAGGTGGGGCACTACGAGCAGTACTTC

D gene: NA
J gene: TRBJ1-2
clone size: NA
V gene: TRBV6-5
CDR3 protein: CASSYVAPGAYYGYTF
CDR3 DNA: TGTGCCAGCAGTTACGTGGCGCCGGGTGCCTACTATGGCTACACCTTC

D gene: TRBD1
J gene: TRBJ2-5
clone size: NA
V gene: TRBV5-4
CDR3 protein: CASSLGATGWVETQYF
CDR3 DNA: TGTGCCAGCAGCTTGGGGGCGACAGGGTGGGTAGAGACCCAGTACTTC

D gene: NA
J gene: TRBJ2-1
clone size: NA
V gene: TRBV7-6
CDR3 protein: CASSLSGVSSYNEQFF
CDR3 DNA: TGTGCCAGCAGCTTATCAGGGGTTTCCTCCTACAATGAGCAGTTCTTC

D gene: TRBD1
J gene: TRBJ2-7
clone size: NA
V gene: TRBV5-5
CDR3 protein: CASSYGTGTYEQYF
CDR3 DNA: TGTGCCAGCAGCTACGGGACAGGGACTTACGAGCAGTACTTC

D gene: NA
J gene: TRBJ2-7
clone size: NA
V gene: TRBV6-1
CDR3 protein: CASSAGRGSRTTYEQYF
CDR3 DNA: TGTGCCAGCAGTGCAGGGAGGGGGTCCAGGACGACCTACGAGCAGTACTTC

D gene: NA
J gene: TRBJ1-1
clone size: NA
V gene: TRBV4-3
CDR3 protein: CASSLSRGTEAFF
CDR3 DNA: TGCGCCAGCAGCCTATCTAGGGGTACTGAAGCTTTCTTT

D gene: NA
J gene: TRBJ1-2
clone size: NA
V gene: TRBV4-2
CDR3 protein: CASSQEADGSLYGYTF
CDR3 DNA: TGTGCCAGCAGCCAAGAGGCGGACGGCTCACTCTATGGCTACACCTTC

D gene: NA
J gene: TRBJ1-5
clone size: NA
V gene: TRBV10-3
CDR3 protein: CAISDGGQPQHF
CDR3 DNA: TGTGCCATCAGTGACGGCGGGCAGCCCCAGCATTTT

D gene: NA
J gene: TRBJ2-7
clone size: NA
V gene: TRBV5-1
CDR3 protein: CASSWVDTTAYEQYF
CDR3 DNA: TGCGCCAGCAGCTGGGTCGACACGACCGCCTACGAGCAGTACTTC

D gene: NA
J gene: TRBJ1-1
clone size: once
V gene: TRBV4-1
CDR3 protein: CASSPLPLNTEAFF
CDR3 DNA: TGCGCCAGCAGCCCCCTTCCATTGAACACTGAAGCTTTCTTT

D gene: TRBD1
J gene: TRBJ2-7
clone size: NA
V gene: TRBV5-4
CDR3 protein: CASSPRGRAVYEQYF
CDR3 DNA: TGTGCCAGCAGCCCGAGGGGGCGGGCAGTTTACGAGCAGTACTTC

D gene: NA
J gene: TRBJ1-2
clone size: once
V gene: TRBV28
CDR3 protein: CASSAPGTTLNYGYTF
CDR3 DNA: TGTGCCAGCAGTGCCCCGGGGACAACTCTTAACTATGGCTACACCTTC

D gene: TRBD2
J gene: TRBJ2-1
clone size: NA
V gene: TRBV28
CDR3 protein: CASSSGSPNEQFF
CDR3 DNA: TGTGCCAGCAGTAGCGGGAGTCCCAATGAGCAGTTCTTC

D gene: NA
J gene: TRBJ1-6
clone size: NA
V gene: TRBV14
CDR3 protein: CASSSGAGSSPYNSPLHF
CDR3 DNA: TGTGCCAGCAGCTCAGGCGCGGGGAGTAGCCCCTATAATTCACCCCTCCACTTT

D gene: TRBD1
J gene: TRBJ2-5
clone size: many
V gene: TRBV19
CDR3 protein: CASSLRQGQETQYF
CDR3 DNA: TGTGCCAGTAGTCTTCGACAGGGACAAGAGACCCAGTACTTC

D gene: NA
J gene: TRBJ1-1
clone size: NA
V gene: TRBV29-1
CDR3 protein: CSVARGNTEAFF
CDR3 DNA: TGCAGCGTTGCGAGAGGGAACACTGAAGCTTTCTTT

D gene: NA
J gene: TRBJ2-7
clone size: few
V gene: TRBV5-6
CDR3 protein: CASSPPDTNYEQYF
CDR3 DNA: TGTGCCAGCAGCCCGCCGGACACCAACTACGAGCAGTACTTC

D gene: NA
J gene: TRBJ2-7
clone size: once
V gene: TRBV27
CDR3 protein: CASSASQILYEQYF
CDR3 DNA: TGTGCCAGCAGTGCCTCACAGATTCTCTACGAGCAGTACTTC

D gene: NA
J gene: TRBJ1-2
clone size: NA
V gene: TRBV29-1
CDR3 protein: CSVPLPYTSDDYGYTF
CDR3 DNA: TGCAGCGTTCCTCTTCCTTACACCAGCGATGACTATGGCTACACCTTC

D gene: NA
J gene: TRBJ2-7
clone size: NA
V gene: TRBV9
CDR3 protein: CASSVVEGPGEQYF
CDR3 DNA: TGTGCCAGCAGCGTAGTTGAGGGCCCCGGGGAGCAGTACTTC